This T cell receptor beta chain was obtained from a study of blood T cell repertoires in COVID-19. Overall study context: The analysed material was cDNA or gDNA that came from T cells, B-cell-depleted T cells, or PBMCs.

The data were produced by immunoSEQ multiplex PCR, yet TCRdb's version contains in-frame clones alone and is incomplete. The repertoire consists of nearly 15,000 clones, with approximately 88% occurring once and the leading ten covering roughly 10%. This clone was recorded only once. The length of the CDR3 is 12 residues. Germline CDR1 and CDR2: SGHTA and FQGNSA. The V end was cut by 2 bases, the J end by 4 bases, with 6 bases between. The V call is TRBV7-2, the J call TRBJ2-7; D gene ambiguous. The material sequenced was peripheral blood. The receptor comes from a human donor in a cohort sampled during active COVID-19. The DNA for the CDR3 is TGTGCCAGCAGCTTATCGAGGTACGAGCAGTACTTC. This encodes CASSLSRYEQYF.